This TCR beta chain was profiled in a study of blood T cell repertoires in COVID-19. Study background: Sites in the United States, Italy and Spain provided acute and convalescent COVID-19 samples. T cells, B-cell-depleted T cells, or PBMCs provided the cDNA or gDNA that served as material.

Data came from immunoSEQ multiplex PCR; TCRdb stores just in-frame clones and leaves some out. The sample has some 350,000 clones; 65% to 85% are singletons. This TCR was recovered from a man younger than 40 with active or convalescent COVID-19. The sample taken for sequencing was peripheral blood.

CDR3 sequence: CASTLAGVRDNEQFF. In DNA form, the CDR3 reads TGTGCCAGCACCCTAGCGGGAGTTAGGGACAATGAGCAGTTCTTC. This sequence joins TRBV9 and TRBJ2-1; 10 positions agree with TRBD2. The CDR3 extends over 15 amino acids. J was trimmed by 5 bases and V by 6 bases; bases with no gene match: 8. Germline V gene sequence: CDR1 SGDLS, CDR2 YYNGEE.